This T cell receptor beta chain came from a study of blood T cell repertoires in COVID-19. Turning to the study itself: Whether acute or convalescent, the COVID-19 samples came from the United States, Italy and Spain. PBMCs, B-cell-depleted T cells, or T cells provided the cDNA or gDNA that made up the material.

Per germline, CDR1 LGHDT and CDR2 YNNKEL (reference sequence). V trimming: 4 bases; J trimming: 10 bases; junction bases outside the gene matches: 7. CDR3 length: 13 residues. As processed by the authors: Amplification of reference gene primers provided the estimated nucleated cell counts. The data were produced by immunoSEQ multiplex PCR, yet TCRdb's version contains in-frame clones alone and is incomplete. Clone size and V and J calls were adopted from that table, with D and trimming inferred from the DNA. The repertoire holds 90,000 to 150,000 clones, with approximately 83% as singletons. Material: peripheral blood. The rearrangement joins TRBV3-1 (or the pseudogene TRBV3-2) to TRBJ2-1; 7 bases fit TRBD2. This TCR came from a man older than 75 with acute or convalescent COVID-19. The CDR3 DNA reads as TGTGCCAGCAGCCTTAGCCTAGCGGAGGAGCAGTTCTTC. This encodes CASSLSLAEEQFF.